These 14 T cell receptor beta chains share one sample of origin, sequenced in a study of blood T cell repertoires in COVID-19. Profiled with immunoSEQ multiplex PCR; TCRdb holds only in-frame clones, not every one. The sample holds 130,000 to 150,000 clones, 85% to 90% seen once. Sequenced input: peripheral blood. The receptors originated from a human donor in a cohort sampled during active COVID-19.

This clone was seen only once. The rearrangement joins TRBV7-8 to TRBJ1-4; the match to TRBD1 covers 12 bases. CDR3 length: 19 amino acids. The V segment lost 5 bases and the J segment 4 bases; nucleotides outside the gene matches: 14. The germline V gene has CDR1 SGHVS and CDR2 FQNEAQ. CDR3 loop: CASSNRDRGLDDYNEKLFF. The CDR3, as DNA: TGTGCCAGCAGCAACCGGGACAGGGGGCTGGACGATTATAATGAAAAACTGTTTTTT.

V gene TRBV10-1 combines with J gene TRBJ2-3; TRBD2 matches at 9 bases. Germline V gene lookup returns CDR1 WNHNN and CDR2 SYGVQD (reference sequence). V lost 5 bases to trimming and J lost 0 bases; unmatched junction nucleotides: 12. This CDR3 region has 18 residues. DNA of the CDR3: TGCGCCAGCAGTCCTCAGCGGGGGGCCTTCTCTAGCACAGATACGCAGTATTTT. Protein: CASSPQRGAFSSTDTQYF.

The chain has TRBV5-6 and TRBJ1-6, with 9 bases aligning to TRBD1. The CDR3 has 16 residues. The ends lost 0 bases at V and 8 bases at J; junction bases unmatched: 6. Germline CDR1 and CDR2: SGHDT and YYEEEE. CDR3 nucleotides: TGTGCCAGCAGCTTGGGGACAGGGGTTTGGGATTCACCCCTCCACTTT. Translation: CASSLGTGVWDSPLHF.

The chain has TRBV19 and TRBJ2-2; 7 bases align to TRBD1. V lost 11 bases to trimming and J lost 6 bases; unmatched junction nucleotides: 12. The V gene's germline CDR1 is LNHDA and CDR2 SQIVND (reference sequence). The CDR3 covers 14 residues. As DNA, the CDR3 is TGTGCCTCAAGACCGACAGGGCCGGCCGGGGAGCTGTTTTTT. Translating it yields CASRPTGPAGELFF.

The chain employs TRBV24-1 and TRBJ2-3; D remains ambiguous. The CDR3 has 15 residues. With 5 bases removed from V and 0 bases from J, the gap between germline ends came to 11 bases. The germline V gene has CDR1 KGHDR and CDR2 SFDVKD. The CDR3 nucleotides are TGTGCCACCAGTGCCGGGTATGGGAGCACAGATACGCAGTATTTT. Translated, it gives CATSAGYGSTDTQYF.

This clone has only a few counts. J is TRBJ1-2 and V is TRBV28; D not resolved. The CDR3 is 13 amino acids. Trimming removed 4 bases at V and 0 bases at J, with 6 bases between. The germline V gene has CDR1 MDHEN and CDR2 SYDVKM. The CDR3 loop is CASSSGANYGYTF. As DNA, the CDR3 is TGTGCCAGCAGTTCGGGAGCTAACTATGGCTACACCTTC.

J is TRBJ2-7 and V is TRBV5-4, with 7 nucleotides matching TRBD1. The CDR3 has 17 residues. The germline V gene encodes CDR1 SGHNT and CDR2 YYREEE (reference sequence). V dropped 4 bases and J dropped 5; count of bases not matched to a gene: 18. CDR3 in amino acids: CASSPMGRDRSSHEQYF. The CDR3 bases are TGTGCCAGCAGCCCGATGGGCCGGGACAGAAGTTCCCACGAGCAGTACTTC.

The gene calls are TRBV12-3 or TRBV12-4 and TRBJ2-2; D not certain. V lost 7 bases and J 4 bases, leaving 7 bases between the germline ends. This CDR3 is built from 12 residues. In DNA form, the CDR3 reads TGTGCCAGCACTAAAGTCACCGGGGAGCTGTTTTTT. Translation: CASTKVTGELFF.

The rearrangement joins TRBV15 to TRBJ1-1, with a weak D call TRBD1 (5 bases). This CDR3 is 15 amino acids long. The V and J ends lost 0 bases and 0 bases respectively, with 8 bases between them. Germline values: CDR1 LNHNV, CDR2 YYDKDF (reference sequence). CDR3 nucleotides: TGTGCCACCAGCAGAGATGGGGCCATGAACACTGAAGCTTTCTTT. Translating gives CATSRDGAMNTEAFF.

This clone was detected only once. The chain joins TRBV7-8 to TRBJ1-6; tentatively, D is TRBD1 (5 bases). V dropped 1 base and J dropped 8 bases, with 9 bases sitting between them. The V gene's germline CDR1 is SGHVS and CDR2 FQNEAQ. This CDR3 is built from 14 residues. The CDR3: CASSLGGEDSPLHF. The CDR3 region has the DNA TGTGCCAGCAGCTTAGGGGGGGAAGATTCACCCCTCCACTTT. The variable domain in full, completed from reference TRBV7-8 and TRBJ1-6, reads GAGVSQSPRYKVAKRGQDVALRCDPISGHVSLFWYQQALGQGPEFLTYFQNEAQLDKSGLPSDRFFAERPEGSVSTLKIQRTQQEDSAVYLCASSLGGEDSPLHFGNGTRLTVT.

The chain carries TRBV27 and TRBJ1-1; D is ambiguous. Germline V gene data show CDR1 as MNHEY and CDR2 as SMNVEV (reference sequence). The germline V and J ends were trimmed by 5 bases and 2 bases, with 15 bases remaining between them. This CDR3 is built from 15 residues. The CDR3 here is CASSPTGSVNTEAFF. CDR3 coding DNA: TGTGCCAGCAGTCCGACCGGGTCAGTCAACACTGAAGCTTTCTTT.

The chain links TRBV11-3 to TRBJ2-3, with D maybe TRBD2 (6 bases). V was trimmed by 5 bases and J by 6 bases, leaving 15 bases between them. Germline V CDR1 and CDR2: SGHNT, YENEEA. The CDR3 sequence is 14 residues long. The CDR3 region has the DNA TGTGCCAGCAGCCCAAATCCACGGGGGGATACGCAGTATTTT. It is translated as CASSPNPRGDTQYF.

The chain recombines TRBV3-1 (or the pseudogene TRBV3-2) with TRBJ1-1; no clear D gene. This CDR3 contains 14 residues. Between the trimmed V and J ends, which lost 1 base and 2 bases, there was a span of 8 bases. CDR1 and CDR2 from the germline V gene are LGHDT and YNNKEL (reference sequence). The DNA for the CDR3 is TGTGCCAGCAGCCAAGGGCGGGGAAACACTGAAGCTTTCTTT. Translating gives CASSQGRGNTEAFF.

The chain combines TRBV6-2 or TRBV6-3 with TRBJ2-5; the match to TRBD2 covers 9 bases. After removal of 3 bases from V and 1 base from J, the junction contained 6 bases not matched to a gene. Germline CDR1 reads MNHEY; CDR2 reads SVGEGT. The CDR3 spans 16 residues. The CDR3 coding sequence is TGTGCCAGCAGTTATCAGGGCGGGAGGGCCCAAGAGACCCAGTACTTC. Residues: CASSYQGGRAQETQYF.